One and the same sample provided the 24 T cell receptor beta chains below, sequenced in a study of STAT5B mutations in CD4+ large granular lymphocyte leukemia. Generated by immunoSEQ multiplex PCR, the TCRdb table keeps only in-frame clones and is missing some. The table has fewer than 40,000 clones, roughly 89% seen once; the top ten hold 0.4% to 0.5%. Material: CD4+ T cells from blood buffy coats. All receptors derive from a human donor in good health.

The V gene is TRBV7-9, the J gene TRBJ1-4; D uncertain. Trimming shortened V by 5 bases and J by 0 bases, and 10 bases separated the two germline ends. This CDR3 contains 15 residues. Germline V gene data show CDR1 as SEHNR and CDR2 as FQNEAQ (reference sequence). The CDR3 DNA reads as TGTGCCAGCAGCCCCGGGCCACCAACTAATGAAAAACTGTTTTTT. It specifies CASSPGPPTNEKLFF.

The rearrangement joins TRBV5-6 to TRBJ2-1, with TRBD1 matching over 7 bases. Germline V CDR1 and CDR2: SGHDT, YYEEEE. V lost 5 bases and J lost 4; bases outside the gene matches: 6. This CDR3 contains 14 residues. In DNA form, the CDR3 reads TGTGCCAGCAGGAATTGGGACAGATACAATGAGCAGTTCTTC. Amino acid sequence: CASRNWDRYNEQFF.

The chain has TRBV28 and TRBJ2-7; 15 bases line up with TRBD2. This CDR3 contains 19 residues. Germline values: CDR1 MDHEN, CDR2 SYDVKM. V trimming: 6 bases; J trimming: 0 bases; junction bases outside the gene matches: 12. In DNA form, the CDR3 reads TGTGCCAGCAGCCTCTATCCGGGACTAGCGGGAGGAAGCTCCTACGAGCAGTACTTC. It encodes CASSLYPGLAGGSSYEQYF.

This chain uses TRBV28 with TRBJ2-4, with unresolved D. This CDR3 contains 15 residues. V was shortened by 5 bases and J by 7 bases, with 18 bases between the two germline ends. Per germline, CDR1 MDHEN and CDR2 SYDVKM. CDR3 protein: CASSPPERSGNIQYF. The CDR3 bases are TGTGCCAGCAGTCCTCCTGAGAGGTCGGGTAACATTCAGTACTTC.

J is TRBJ1-6 and V is TRBV5-1; D is uncertain. The CDR3 length is 13 residues. Germline loops: CDR1 SGHRS, CDR2 YFSETQ. The V end lost 1 base, the J end lost 5 bases, and 4 bases lay between the germline ends. Written as DNA, the CDR3 is TGCGCCAGCAGCTTGTCCAATAATTCACCCCTCCACTTT. Encoded protein: CASSLSNNSPLHF.

The CDR3 loop reads CAISEGRPGSPLHF. CDR3 nucleotide sequence: TGTGCCATCAGTGAGGGACGTCCGGGCTCACCCCTCCACTTT. This chain connects TRBV10-3 to TRBJ1-6; no firm D call. The length of the CDR3 is 14 residues. Germline V gives CDR1 ENHRY, CDR2 SYGVKD. Trimming stripped 2 bases from V and 10 bases from J, with 12 bases between.

This rearrangement joins TRBV27 to TRBJ1-4; D may be TRBD1 (5 bases). Looked up from germline, CDR1 is MNHEY and CDR2 is SMNVEV (reference sequence). V dropped 5 bases and J dropped 3 bases, with 13 bases sitting between them. The CDR3 is 15 residues long. Here the CDR3 reads CASSPSGGANEKLFF. Here the CDR3 DNA reads TGTGCCAGCAGTCCCTCCGGGGGAGCTAATGAAAAACTGTTTTTT.

This rearrangement joins TRBV5-1 to TRBJ2-5; 8 nucleotides line up with TRBD2. Germline CDR1 SGHRS, CDR2 YFSETQ. The CDR3 has 13 amino acids. V was pared by 4 bases and J by 4 bases, with 3 bases of the junction left unmatched. The CDR3 DNA reads TGCGCCAGCAGCATTCTAGCGGGAGAGACCCAGTACTTC. Encoded protein: CASSILAGETQYF. Full variable domain (remainder filled in from reference TRBV5-1 and TRBJ2-5): KAGVTQTPRYLIKTRGQQVTLSCSPISGHRSVSWYQQTPGQGLQFLFEYFSETQRNKGNFPGRFSGRQFSNSRSEMNVSTLELGDSALYLCASSILAGETQYFGPGTRLLVL.

The chain recombines TRBV29-1 with TRBJ1-1; D unclear. Germline loops: CDR1 SQVTM, CDR2 ANQGSEA. Trimming took 4 bases from V and 0 from J, leaving 6 bases between them. The length of the CDR3 is 12 residues. The CDR3, as DNA: TGCAGCGTTGTCCCGATGAACACTGAAGCTTTCTTT. It encodes CSVVPMNTEAFF. Based on the CDR3 plus reference TRBV29-1 and TRBJ1-1, the full variable domain is SAVISQKPSRDICQRGTSLTIQCQVDSQVTMMFWYRQQPGQSLTLIATANQGSEATYESGFVIDKFPISRPNLTFSTLTVSNMSPEDSSIYLCSVVPMNTEAFFGQGTRLTVV.

The chain recombines TRBV18 with TRBJ2-5, with D tentatively TRBD2 (6 bases). Germline V gene sequence: CDR1 KGHSH, CDR2 LQKENI. Trimming left V 3 bases short and J 0 bases short, with 11 bases between. This CDR3 spans 15 amino acids. For the CDR3, the DNA is TGTGCCAGCTCACCTAGCGGTCTAAACCAAGAGACCCAGTACTTC. The encoded protein is CASSPSGLNQETQYF.

The chain combines TRBV11-3 with TRBJ2-1; TRBD2 matches at 7 bases. Germline CDR1 reads SGHNT; CDR2 reads YENEEA. The J segment lost 9 bases and the V segment lost 1 base, leaving 9 bases of the junction unmatched. There are 15 residues in the CDR3. This CDR3 is CASSLGREWFGEQFF. Here the CDR3 DNA reads TGTGCCAGCAGCTTAGGGCGGGAGTGGTTTGGTGAGCAGTTCTTC.

The V call is TRBV7-6, the J call TRBJ1-1; no reliable D call. The CDR3 spans 13 residues. V was clipped by 1 base and J by 1 base, with 4 bases between them. CDR1 is SGHVS, CDR2 FNYEAQ, per germline. In DNA form, the CDR3 reads TGTGCCAGCAGCTTAGGACAGAACACTGAAGCTTTCTTT. Translating gives CASSLGQNTEAFF.

The chain combines TRBV29-1 with TRBJ1-3; D is undetermined. The CDR3 runs 15 residues. CDR1 is SQVTM and CDR2 is ANQGSEA in the germline V gene. With 3 bases removed from V and 3 bases from J, the gap between germline ends came to 15 bases. The CDR3 is CSVEAGESYGNTIYF. The CDR3 DNA sequence: TGCAGCGTTGAGGCGGGTGAGTCATATGGAAACACCATATATTTT.

The V gene is TRBV30, the J gene TRBJ2-7; D call uncertain. The CDR3 consists of 10 residues. CDR1 is GTSNPN, CDR2 SVGIG, per germline (reference sequence). The ends were cut back, 0 bases at V and 6 bases at J, with 3 bases in the middle. CDR3 in amino acids: CAWSVSEQYF. DNA of the CDR3: TGTGCCTGGAGTGTAAGCGAGCAGTACTTC.

This rearrangement joins TRBV18 to TRBJ1-5; a possible D gene is TRBD1 (5 bases). Germline lookup yields CDR1 KGHSH and CDR2 LQKENI. Trimming cost V 0 bases and J 1 base, with 19 bases left between them. The length of the CDR3 is 19 residues. The CDR3 sequence is CASSPPGVGEGRSNQPQHF. The CDR3 nucleotides are TGTGCCAGCTCACCACCCGGCGTGGGGGAGGGAAGGAGCAATCAGCCCCAGCATTTT.

The CDR3 coding sequence is TGTGCCAGCAGCCAAGGGAAGCGGGTATACAATGAGCAGTTCTTC. Translated: CASSQGKRVYNEQFF. The chain links TRBV14 to TRBJ2-1; D possibly corresponds to TRBD2 (6 bases). Germline V gene sequence: CDR1 SGHDN, CDR2 FVKESK. Trimming left V 1 base short and J 4 bases short, with 11 bases between. This CDR3 has 15 amino acids.

In its sample, this clone was seen once. The chain has TRBV6-1 and TRBJ2-1, with 7 bases fitting TRBD2. Germline V gives CDR1 MNHNS, CDR2 SASEGT. The CDR3 has 16 residues. V trimming: 3 bases; J trimming: 5 bases; junction bases outside the gene matches: 10. Here the CDR3 DNA reads TGTGCCAGCAGTGATATCGGGGAGGGCCTGAACAATGAGCAGTTCTTC. The encoded protein is CASSDIGEGLNNEQFF.

The V and J genes are TRBV7-9 and TRBJ2-1, with a possible D match to TRBD2 (6 bases). Germline CDR1 and CDR2: SEHNR and FQNEAQ (reference sequence). The CDR3 is 17 residues long. The V end lost 3 bases, the J end lost 6 bases, and 21 bases lay between the germline ends. CDR3 residues: CASSFRAGLYAGNEQFF. The CDR3 nucleotides are TGTGCCAGCAGCTTTAGGGCGGGACTGTACGCGGGCAATGAGCAGTTCTTC.

The rearrangement joins TRBV7-3 to TRBJ2-2; 12 bases are a match to TRBD2. This CDR3 comprises 16 residues. Germline V gene lookup returns CDR1 SGHTA and CDR2 FQGTGA. V gave up 5 bases and J gave up 5 bases; unmatched junction bases: 6. This CDR3 reads CASSQTSGSGTGELFF. The CDR3 nucleotides are TGTGCCAGCAGCCAGACTAGCGGGAGCGGGACCGGGGAGCTGTTTTTT.

CDR3 DNA: TGCGCCAGCAGCTTGGTACAGGGAGGTGCGGAGACCCAGTACTTC. Protein product: CASSLVQGGAETQYF. V and J are TRBV5-1 and TRBJ2-5; tentatively, D is TRBD1 or TRBD2 (6 bases each). V shed 0 bases and J shed 5 bases, with 14 bases lying between them. The germline CDR1 and CDR2 sequences are SGHRS and YFSETQ. This CDR3 has 15 amino acids. The complete variable domain, with remaining parts taken from reference TRBV5-1 and TRBJ2-5, reads KAGVTQTPRYLIKTRGQQVTLSCSPISGHRSVSWYQQTPGQGLQFLFEYFSETQRNKGNFPGRFSGRQFSNSRSEMNVSTLELGDSALYLCASSLVQGGAETQYFGPGTRLLVL.

The rearrangement links TRBV11-2 to TRBJ1-2, with 7 bases fitting TRBD1. This CDR3 contains 17 residues. Germline lookup yields CDR1 SGHAT and CDR2 FQNNGV. J was trimmed by 1 base and V by 1 base; bases with no gene match: 9. CDR3 loop: CASSLGASQGYNYGYTF. Written as DNA, the CDR3 is TGTGCCAGCAGCTTAGGTGCATCACAGGGGTATAACTATGGCTACACCTTC.

The CDR3 coding sequence is TGTGCCAGCAGCTTGGAAGGGTATAGCAATCAGCCCCAGCATTTT. Amino acids: CASSLEGYSNQPQHF. This chain connects TRBV11-2 to TRBJ1-5, with D unresolved. The CDR3 sequence is 15 residues long. The germline CDR1 and CDR2 sequences are SGHAT and FQNNGV. The V and J ends lost 3 bases and 0 bases respectively, with 9 bases between them.

This rearrangement joins TRBV6-5 to TRBJ1-5; no reliable D call. CDR3 length equals 12 residues. Germline-derived CDR1 and CDR2 are MNHEY and SVGAGI. Trimming took 7 bases from V and 4 from J, leaving 8 bases between them. The DNA for the CDR3 is TGTGCCAGCACCGGTCCGAATCAGCCCCAGCATTTT. Residues: CASTGPNQPQHF.

This clone was seen once. This sequence joins TRBV7-2 and TRBJ1-2, with unresolved D. V was clipped by 0 bases and J by 0 bases, with 5 bases between them. Germline assignment: CDR1 SGHTA and CDR2 FQGNSA. This CDR3 is built from 14 residues. The DNA for the CDR3 is TGTGCCAGCAGCTTAGCCCCGGCTAACTATGGCTACACCTTC. Its protein product is CASSLAPANYGYTF. Variable domain in full (rest from reference TRBV7-2 and TRBJ1-2): GAGVSQSPSNKVTEKGKDVELRCDPISGHTALYWYRQSLGQGLEFLIYFQGNSAPDKSGLPSDRFSAERTGGSVSTLTIQRTQQEDSAVYLCASSLAPANYGYTFGSGTRLTVV.